Listed below are T cell receptor beta chains from one sample, sequenced in a study of monozygotic twins with inflammatory bowel disease. TCRdb processed the 5' RACE reads again and assigns one entry to each CDR3 protein, with no DNA. The sample includes 120,000 to 150,000 distinct CDR3 sequences. The material sequenced was blood. The source of these receptors is a human donor with ulcerative colitis or Crohn's disease, or a healthy co-twin of an affected twin (not recorded which). Both conserved end residues are part of each CDR3. The order of the fields is V gene, J gene, CDR3 protein.

v_gene: TRBV3-1; j_gene: TRBJ1-1; CDR3aa: CASSEQSEAFF
v_gene: TRBV28; j_gene: TRBJ2-3; CDR3aa: CASSFREGLTDTQYF
v_gene: TRBV12-3/TRBV12-4; j_gene: TRBJ1-5; CDR3aa: CASSLRFAVNQPQHF
v_gene: TRBV5-1; j_gene: TRBJ2-3; CDR3aa: CASKEGSSTDTQYF
v_gene: TRBV12-3/TRBV12-4; j_gene: TRBJ1-5; CDR3aa: CASSEAGEFSNQPQHF
v_gene: TRBV7-9; j_gene: TRBJ2-7; CDR3aa: CASSPSYRGHEQYF
v_gene: TRBV20-1; j_gene: TRBJ2-5; CDR3aa: CSATRQGATETQYF
v_gene: TRBV9; j_gene: TRBJ1-4; CDR3aa: CASSAGVRNEAATNEKLFF
v_gene: TRBV24-1; j_gene: TRBJ2-3; CDR3aa: CATSDDRTVSDTQYF
v_gene: TRBV7-6; j_gene: TRBJ1-1; CDR3aa: CASSLQGYTEAFF
v_gene: TRBV12-3/TRBV12-4; j_gene: TRBJ2-7; CDR3aa: CASSRQAVPSYEQYF
v_gene: TRBV29-1; j_gene: TRBJ1-1; CDR3aa: CSVDKGANEAFF
v_gene: TRBV18; j_gene: TRBJ1-4; CDR3aa: CASSLQENEKLFF
v_gene: TRBV12-3/TRBV12-4; j_gene: TRBJ1-6; CDR3aa: CASRQGGLSPLHF
v_gene: TRBV5-5; j_gene: TRBJ2-4; CDR3aa: CASSLAAGGNIQYF
v_gene: TRBV24-1; j_gene: TRBJ1-6; CDR3aa: CATRVRTDGNSPLHF
v_gene: TRBV18; j_gene: TRBJ2-1; CDR3aa: CASSPIRDRGMNEQFF
v_gene: TRBV20-1; j_gene: TRBJ1-6; CDR3aa: CSAKNRVGNSPLHF
v_gene: TRBV20-1; j_gene: TRBJ2-1; CDR3aa: CSARVAPYNEQFF
v_gene: TRBV29-1; j_gene: TRBJ1-1; CDR3aa: CSVIRGSDTEAFF
v_gene: TRBV19; j_gene: TRBJ2-1; CDR3aa: CASRKQGATYNEQFF